Each of the 25 T cell receptor beta chains below was sequenced from the same sample in a study of human T cells and chemical hapten exposure. Specified time point: pre-sensitization, week 0. Treatment here: therapeutic diphenylcyclopropenone sensitization with weekly scalp DPC. TCRdb processed the RACE reads anew with MiXCR; each CDR3 protein has one entry. Of more than 300,000 distinct CDR3 sequences listed, 5.5% are singletons. The sequences come from whole blood, collected in connection with sensitization to the hapten diphenylcyclopropenone (DPC). These receptors were obtained from a woman aged 18-29 years with alopecia areata. Some clones in this sample may be carry-over from other donors' samples.

This clonotype was counted ten times or more. The chain links TRBV7-9 to TRBJ1-2; the D is unclear. This CDR3 contains 14 residues. The V gene lost 0 bases and the J gene lost 5 bases, with 10 bases spanning the gap. Germline values: CDR1 SEHNR, CDR2 FQNEAQ (reference sequence). CDR3 in DNA: TGTGCCAGCAGCTTAGCGACCAACCTATATGGCTACACCTTC. Encoded protein: CASSLATNLYGYTF.

Ten or more counts support this clonotype. This chain links TRBV29-1 with TRBJ2-1; the D gene is possibly TRBD2 (6 bases). The CDR3 length is 13 residues. From germline, CDR1 is SQVTM and CDR2 ANQGSEA. V lost 2 bases, J lost 5 bases, and 10 bases lay in between. CDR3 nucleotides: TGCAGCGTTGAAATGTGGACTAACAATGAGCAGTTCTTC. Its protein is CSVEMWTNNEQFF.

CDR3 bases: TGTGCCAGCAGTACCGGGGTGAGAGTTAAAGAGACCCAGTACTTC. Its translation: CASSTGVRVKETQYF. The rearrangement joins TRBV6-1 to TRBJ2-5, with a possible D match to TRBD2 (5 bases). The CDR3 is 15 amino acids. V lost 5 bases to trimming and J lost 3 bases, with 16 bases between them. Germline CDR1 MNHNS, CDR2 SASEGT.

The gene calls are TRBV3-1 and TRBJ1-1; D is ambiguous. Germline values: CDR1 LGHDT, CDR2 YNNKEL (reference sequence). Trimming removed 2 bases from V and 2 bases from J, with 6 bases in between. The CDR3 covers 13 residues. The CDR3 DNA follows: TGTGCCAGCAGCCAATTTGTAAACACTGAAGCTTTCTTT. This sequence encodes CASSQFVNTEAFF.

This clonotype was recorded a few times. The chain combines TRBV6-2 or TRBV6-3 with TRBJ2-3, with D possibly TRBD2 on 7 matching bases. This CDR3 spans 16 amino acids. V was cut by 6 bases and J by 3 bases, with 19 bases left in between. Germline assignment: CDR1 MNHEY and CDR2 SVGEGT. The CDR3 loop is CASSRGTGGITDTQYF. The CDR3 DNA reads TGTGCCAGCAGCCGGGGGACGGGGGGCATAACAGATACGCAGTATTTT.

This clonotype has at least ten counts. The rearrangement links TRBV4-3 to TRBJ1-6, with TRBD1 matching 7 bases. The CDR3 contains 15 residues. The ends lost 1 base at V and 10 bases at J; junction bases unmatched: 7. Germline V CDR1 and CDR2: LGHNA, YSLEER. The chain's CDR3 is CASSQVRDSYSPLHF. CDR3 coding DNA: TGCGCCAGCAGCCAAGTTCGGGACAGTTACTCACCCCTCCACTTT.

CDR3 coding DNA: TGTGCCAGCAGCGTAGGAACGAACACAGATACGCAGTATTTT. Encoded protein: CASSVGTNTDTQYF. The chain couples TRBV9 to TRBJ2-3, with unresolved D. The V end lost 0 bases, the J end lost 2 bases, and 7 bases lay between the germline ends. Germline assignment: CDR1 SGDLS and CDR2 YYNGEE. The CDR3 totals 14 residues.

This clonotype was detected a few times. V and J are TRBV20-1 and TRBJ2-3, with 10 bases matching TRBD2. V trimming: 3 bases; J trimming: 2 bases; junction bases outside the gene matches: 11. CDR1 DFQATT and CDR2 SNEGSKA come from the germline V gene (reference sequence). The CDR3 has 17 amino acids. This CDR3 is CSARPGLAAAPTDTQYF. For the CDR3, the DNA is TGCAGTGCTAGGCCCGGACTAGCGGCGGCCCCCACAGATACGCAGTATTTT.

This clonotype was seen a few times. J is TRBJ1-5 and V is TRBV6-2 or TRBV6-3, with 8 bases matching TRBD1. Looked up from germline, CDR1 is MNHEY and CDR2 is SVGEGT. V was clipped by 4 bases and J by 5 bases; unmatched bases: 4. This CDR3 spans 14 amino acids. CDR3 loop: CASSSSQGDQPQHF. The CDR3, as DNA: TGTGCCAGCAGTTCATCACAGGGGGATCAGCCCCAGCATTTT.

This clonotype was recorded at least ten times. The chain combines TRBV28 with TRBJ1-5; 9 bases are a match to TRBD1. Looked up from germline, CDR1 is MDHEN and CDR2 is SYDVKM. This CDR3 contains 14 residues. V dropped 4 bases and J dropped 4; count of bases not matched to a gene: 2. The DNA for the CDR3 is TGTGCCAGCAGTTCGGGACAGGGAAATCAGCCCCAGCATTTT. Its protein product is CASSSGQGNQPQHF.

Ten or more counts support this clonotype. The gene calls are TRBV20-1 and TRBJ2-7, with D perhaps TRBD2 (7 bases). The CDR3 consists of 13 residues. Germline assignment: CDR1 DFQATT and CDR2 SNEGSKA (reference sequence). V lost 6 bases and J lost 6, with 18 bases in between. Here the CDR3 DNA reads TGCAGTGCAGCCGGGGGGCGAGTAGGCGAGCAGTACTTC. It translates to CSAAGGRVGEQYF.

This clonotype was observed at least ten times. DNA for the CDR3: TGTGCCAGCAGCTTAAATGGGGGTGGAAACTATGGCTACACCTTC. As protein: CASSLNGGGNYGYTF. The chain uses TRBV7-3 and TRBJ1-2; tentatively, D is TRBD1 (5 bases). The CDR3 length is 15 residues. V was pared by 1 base and J by 2 bases, with 11 bases between. Germline V CDR1 and CDR2: SGHTA, FQGTGA.

In this sample, this clonotype turned up many times. The rearrangement links TRBV7-2 to TRBJ2-7, with D tentatively TRBD2 (6 bases). The germline V gene encodes CDR1 SGHTA and CDR2 FQGNSA. The CDR3 sequence is 13 residues long. V was shortened by 8 bases and J by 5 bases, with 16 bases between the two germline ends. CDR3 loop: CASRGSIQHEQYF. The CDR3 DNA follows: TGTGCCAGCCGGGGGTCAATTCAGCACGAGCAGTACTTC.

The CDR3 is CASSYGGSTYYEQYF. The CDR3 DNA reads TGTGCCAGCAGTTACGGGGGGTCCACCTACTACGAGCAGTACTTC. J is TRBJ2-7 and V is TRBV6-2 or TRBV6-3; D might be TRBD2 (6 bases). Trimming took off 2 bases at V and 3 bases at J, with 14 bases between the two ends. The CDR3 is made up of 15 amino acids. Germline lookup yields CDR1 MNHEY and CDR2 SVGEGT.

This clonotype was picked up a small number of times. The chain combines TRBV7-9 with TRBJ2-1; D is unresolved. CDR1 and CDR2 from the germline V gene are SEHNR and FQNEAQ (reference sequence). The V and J ends lost 5 bases and 0 bases respectively, with 11 bases between them. This CDR3 has 15 residues. CDR3 region: CASSVPMFSYNEQFF. The DNA of the CDR3 is TGTGCCAGCAGCGTTCCGATGTTCTCCTACAATGAGCAGTTCTTC. The full variable domain, its missing parts supplied by reference TRBV7-9 and TRBJ2-1, is DTGVSQNPRHKITKRGQNVTFRCDPISEHNRLYWYRQTLGQGPEFLTYFQNEAQLEKSRLLSDRFSAERPKGSFSTLEIQRTEQGDSAMYLCASSVPMFSYNEQFFGPGTRLTVL.

This chain links TRBV7-3 with TRBJ2-3; TRBD2 is a possible D gene (6 bases). Germline values: CDR1 SGHTA, CDR2 FQGTGA. The CDR3 contains 14 residues. Trimming shortened V by 3 bases and J by 6 bases, and 13 bases separated the two germline ends. CDR3 amino acids: CASSFGGLSDTQYF. The CDR3, as DNA: TGTGCCAGCAGCTTCGGGGGTCTGTCTGATACGCAGTATTTT.

This clonotype has ten or more counts. The chain recombines TRBV5-6 with TRBJ1-2; TRBD1 might be the D (6 bases). CDR3 length: 16 amino acids. The V end was cut by 5 bases, the J end by 0 bases, with 17 bases between. The germline CDR1 and CDR2 sequences are SGHDT and YYEEEE. The CDR3 region is CASSPAGQHANYGYTF. CDR3 DNA: TGTGCCAGCAGTCCCGCCGGACAGCACGCTAACTATGGCTACACCTTC.

The gene calls are TRBV7-8 and TRBJ2-6; perhaps TRBD2 as D (7 bases). The V end lost 5 bases, the J end lost 7 bases, and 21 bases lay between the germline ends. Germline V gene data show CDR1 as SGHVS and CDR2 as FQNEAQ. The CDR3 contains 17 residues. CDR3 sequence: CASSPVGGAVGANVLTF. DNA of the CDR3: TGTGCCAGCAGCCCAGTGGGGGGGGCAGTCGGAGCCAACGTCCTGACTTTC.

This clonotype was detected a few times. The chain joins TRBV10-3 to TRBJ2-1; D may be TRBD1 (6 bases). Trimming removed 6 bases from V and 7 bases from J, with 7 bases in between. CDR3 length: 11 amino acids. Germline values: CDR1 ENHRY, CDR2 SYGVKD. CDR3 sequence reads: CAISQGNEQFF. CDR3 nucleotides: TGTGCCATCAGCCAGGGGAATGAGCAGTTCTTC.

The V call is TRBV6-5, the J call TRBJ2-3; the D gene is possibly TRBD2 (6 bases). The CDR3 is 13 amino acids. CDR1 is MNHEY, CDR2 SVGAGI, per germline. V was trimmed by 3 bases and J by 4 bases, leaving 8 bases between them. CDR3 sequence: CASSYWGADTQYF. The CDR3 DNA reads TGTGCCAGCAGTTATTGGGGGGCAGATACGCAGTATTTT.

The rearrangement links TRBV5-1 to TRBJ2-5; 9 bases are shared with TRBD1. Germline loops: CDR1 SGHRS, CDR2 YFSETQ. V dropped 4 bases and J dropped 5; count of bases not matched to a gene: 12. CDR3 length: 16 residues. The DNA for the CDR3 is TGCGCCAGCAGCGCTCCCGGGACAGGGAGATATGAGACCCAGTACTTC. Translating it yields CASSAPGTGRYETQYF. The whole variable domain, remainder taken from reference TRBV5-1 and TRBJ2-5, is KAGVTQTPRYLIKTRGQQVTLSCSPISGHRSVSWYQQTPGQGLQFLFEYFSETQRNKGNFPGRFSGRQFSNSRSEMNVSTLELGDSALYLCASSAPGTGRYETQYFGPGTRLLVL.

This clonotype was picked up many times. This sequence joins TRBV6-6 and TRBJ1-4; 9 nucleotides match TRBD1. The CDR3 has 14 residues. Unmatched junction bases numbered 4, after V lost 8 bases and J lost 3 bases. Per germline, CDR1 MNHNY and CDR2 SVGAGI (reference sequence). CDR3 amino acids: CASVRQGANEKLFF. The CDR3 bases are TGTGCCAGCGTAAGACAGGGGGCTAATGAAAAACTGTTTTTT.

This clonotype was seen at least ten times. This chain uses TRBV7-9 with TRBJ1-1; 8 nucleotides agree with TRBD1. This CDR3 has 14 residues. The V gene end was trimmed by 5 bases and the J gene end by 5 bases; junction bases not matched to a gene: 7. The germline V gene encodes CDR1 SEHNR and CDR2 FQNEAQ (reference sequence). As DNA, the CDR3 is TGTGCCAGCAGCAACCGACAGGGGAGAACTGAAGCTTTCTTT. Translation: CASSNRQGRTEAFF.

This clonotype was counted between two and nine times. The junction does not match germline at one end; this may be a read error. The rearrangement links TRBV7-2 to TRBJ2-3, with TRBD2 as a possible D gene (5 bases). The CDR3 spans 15 residues. The V gene's germline CDR1 is SGHTA and CDR2 FQGNSA. DNA of the CDR3: TGTGCCAGCAGCCTAGCCAGAAGCGGCACAGATACGCAGTATTTT. Translated: CASSLARSGTDTQYF.

Of note for this clonotype: This may come from a read error, since a much larger clone is one base off. The chain uses TRBV24-1 and TRBJ2-3, with 7 bases that match TRBD1. Germline loops: CDR1 KGHDR, CDR2 SFDVKD. J lost 0 bases, V lost 9 bases, and 2 bases had no gene match. This CDR3 has 13 residues. The CDR3 reads CATGDSSTDTQYF. CDR3 bases: TGTGCCACCGGGGACAGCAGCACAGATACGCAGTATTTT.